This TCR beta chain was identified in a study of Tregs in tolerant kidney transplant recipients. Whole-study results and caveats: Some patients' samples used different primers over time, so nucleotide sequences weren't comparable.

Trimming cost V 0 bases and J 4 bases, with 11 bases left between them. The length of the CDR3 is 14 residues. Germline-derived CDR1 and CDR2 are GTSNPN and SVGIG (reference sequence). About this clone: What it recognizes is unknown.

Repertoires were generated with immunoSEQ multiplex PCR, while TCRdb's copy carries only in-frame clones and drops some. Among more than 60,000 clones listed, approximately 83% were seen once. An overnight rest at 37°C with 200 IU/ml IL-2 preceded regulatory T cell sorting from thawed PBMCs. The material was Tregs from blood, obtained before the transplant. This clonotype originated in a human donor who received a combined kidney and bone marrow transplant. The chain recombines TRBV30 with TRBJ2-3; D tentatively fits TRBD1 or TRBD2 (6 bases each). DNA for the CDR3: TGTGCCTGGAGTGTTGTCGGGGGCGCAGATACGCAGTATTTT. Amino acids: CAWSVVGGADTQYF.